This TCR beta chain was profiled in a study of sequential checkpoint blockade in melanoma. Treatment of the sample: randomized to nivolumab then ipilimumab (arm A) or the reverse (arm B). TCRdb's copy holds only in-frame clones and misses some; the assay was immunoSEQ multiplex PCR. Among about 22,000 clones listed, 27% were seen once. Trimming cost V 7 bases and J 4 bases; bases outside gene matches: 14. Germline V gives CDR1 MNHGY, CDR2 SAAAGT. The CDR3 runs 16 residues. The TCR sequence derives from a human donor with melanoma. The chain recombines TRBV6-8 with TRBJ2-7; 9 bases match TRBD2. The sequenced sample was tumor tissue (inferred from file names), obtained from a patient given nivolumab and ipilimumab in sequence. This chain's CDR3 is CASTSSGGSGGYEQYF. The CDR3 DNA follows: TGTGCCAGCACATCTTCCGGGGGTAGCGGGGGATACGAGCAGTACTTC.